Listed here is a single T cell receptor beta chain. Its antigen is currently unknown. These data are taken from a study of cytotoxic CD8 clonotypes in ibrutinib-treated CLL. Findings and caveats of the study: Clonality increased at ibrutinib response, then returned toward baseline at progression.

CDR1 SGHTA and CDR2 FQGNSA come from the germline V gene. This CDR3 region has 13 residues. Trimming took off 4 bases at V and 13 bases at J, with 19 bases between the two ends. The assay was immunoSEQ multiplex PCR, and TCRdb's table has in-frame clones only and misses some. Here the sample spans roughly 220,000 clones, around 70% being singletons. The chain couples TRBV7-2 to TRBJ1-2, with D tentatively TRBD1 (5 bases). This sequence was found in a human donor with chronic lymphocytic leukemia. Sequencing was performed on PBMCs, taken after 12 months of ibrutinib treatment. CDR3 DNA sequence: TGTGCCAGCAGCTACCCCGGCAGGGTAGGGCGCACCTTC. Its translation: CASSYPGRVGRTF.